A single sample is the source of the 19 T cell receptor beta chains below, sequenced in a study of immune heterogeneity within non-small cell lung tumors. Template input, which was bulk tumor genomic DNA, totaled 600 to 700 ng per sample. Far-apart biopsies, several per primary tumor, were taken during surgery. Untreated, newly diagnosed non-small cell lung cancer patients underwent curative surgery. For the TCR beta CDR3, multiplex PCR with 32 V and 13 J primers performed the amplification. One entry per CDR3 protein results from TCRdb running MiXCR on the multiplex PCR reads. The sample holds 15,000 or so distinct CDR3 sequences, approximately 30% seen once. Material for sequencing was lung tumor tissue. Receptors were obtained from a man aged 40-49 years with non-small cell lung cancer.

In this sample, this clonotype turned up a few times. The chain uses TRBV19 and TRBJ2-1; weak D call: TRBD2 (5 bases). CDR1 is LNHDA and CDR2 is SQIVND in the germline V gene (reference sequence). The CDR3 runs to 15 residues. Trimming stripped 4 bases from V and 9 bases from J, with 19 bases between. The CDR3 loop reads CASSTYSGPAGEQFF. CDR3 coding DNA: TGTGCCAGTAGTACATACTCCGGGCCGGCGGGTGAGCAGTTCTTC.

Comment on this clonotype: Since a much larger clone is just one base distant, this may be a read error. This chain joins TRBV5-6 and TRBJ2-3; TRBD2 matches 9 bases. The CDR3 loop spans 16 amino acids. Germline V gene data show CDR1 as SGHDT and CDR2 as YYEEEE. This CDR3 reads CASSGRASGTVDTHYF. The CDR3 DNA follows: TGTGCCAGCAGCGGGAGGGCTAGCGGGACTGTAGATACGCATTATTTT.

As to this clonotype: This may arise from a read error, as a much more abundant clone is one base away. The genes are TRBV6-1 and TRBJ1-6; maybe TRBD1 (5 bases). Germline-derived CDR1 and CDR2 are MNHNS and SASEGT. The CDR3 has 16 amino acids. CDR3 nucleotide sequence: TGTGCCAGCAGAACCCTCCGGGGCAGGGACGATTCACCCCCCCACTTT. The encoded protein is CASRTLRGRDDSPPHF.

Remarks on this clonotype: The CDR3 does not close with the conserved phenylalanine or tryptophan, likely indicating a read error. The chain couples TRBV6-2 or TRBV6-3 to TRBJ2-7; 7 bases align to TRBD2. Germline loops: CDR1 MNHEY, CDR2 SVGEGT. The CDR3 is 14 amino acids. The CDR3 nucleotides read TGTGCCAGCAGTTACCCAGGGACTAACTACGCGCAGTACCTC. Protein sequence: CASSYPGTNYAQYL.

This clonotype was counted many times. This chain connects TRBV30 to TRBJ1-5, with D maybe TRBD1 (5 bases). Trimming removed 0 bases at V and 3 bases at J, with 12 bases between. The CDR3 is 15 residues long. Germline V gene lookup returns CDR1 GTSNPN and CDR2 SVGIG (reference sequence). The CDR3 reads CAWSVRGTSNQPQHF. The CDR3 DNA reads as TGTGCCTGGAGTGTTCGGGGGACTTCCAATCAGCCCCAGCATTTT.

This clonotype counts as medium-sized (0.01 to 0.1%). The chain joins TRBV24-1 to TRBJ2-7; D unclear. V shed 3 bases and J shed 5 bases, with 7 bases lying between them. CDR3 length: 12 amino acids. Germline V CDR1 and CDR2: KGHDR, SFDVKD. The chain's CDR3 is CATSDAYDEQYF. In nucleotides, the CDR3 is TGTGCCACCAGTGATGCGTATGACGAGCAGTACTTC.

The chain couples TRBV7-9 to TRBJ2-4; D gene unclear. Germline CDR1 reads SEHNR; CDR2 reads FQNEAQ (reference sequence). The CDR3 extends over 13 amino acids. Between the trimmed V and J ends, which lost 8 bases and 0 bases, there was a span of 8 bases. Here the CDR3 DNA reads TGTGCCAGCGGCGTAGGAGCCAAAAACATTCAGTACTTC. This sequence encodes CASGVGAKNIQYF.

Within the sample, this clonotype is medium-sized (0.01 to 0.1%). The rearrangement joins TRBV24-1 to TRBJ2-5; D call uncertain. The CDR3 is 16 residues long. Germline CDR1 and CDR2: KGHDR and SFDVKD. V was shortened by 3 bases and J by 3 bases, with 16 bases between the two germline ends. Here the CDR3 DNA reads TGTGCCACCAGTGATCCCCTGGGCGCGATTGAAGAGACCCAGTACTTC. Its translation: CATSDPLGAIEETQYF.

This clonotype has a handful of counts. The chain combines TRBV7-3 with TRBJ2-5; D is ambiguous. CDR3 length: 15 amino acids. With 0 bases removed from V and 4 bases from J, the gap between germline ends came to 12 bases. Germline V CDR1 and CDR2: SGHTA, FQGTGA. CDR3 in DNA: TGTGCCAGCAGCTTAACTAAAACAAACTCAGAGACCCAGTACTTC. Translated: CASSLTKTNSETQYF.

V gene TRBV19 combines with J gene TRBJ1-5, with D maybe TRBD1 (5 bases). V dropped 8 bases and J dropped 6 bases, with 20 bases sitting between them. This CDR3 region has 15 residues. Per germline, CDR1 LNHDA and CDR2 SQIVND (reference sequence). The CDR3 sequence: CASLGTGRWCQPQHF. Here the CDR3 DNA reads TGTGCCAGTCTGGGTACGGGGCGTTGGTGTCAGCCCCAGCATTTT.

This clonotype is labeled as medium-sized. The chain is built from TRBV25-1 and TRBJ1-2; tentatively, D is TRBD1 (5 bases). CDR3 size: 15 residues. The germline V and J ends were trimmed by 1 base and 4 bases, with 13 bases remaining between them. The germline V gene has CDR1 MGHDK and CDR2 SYGVNS. The CDR3 loop reads CASSEFGGGIYGYTF. CDR3 DNA: TGTGCCAGCAGTGAATTCGGTGGGGGGATCTATGGCTACACCTTC.

This clonotype was detected many times. V gene TRBV19 combines with J gene TRBJ2-7; either TRBD1 or TRBD2 may fit D (5 bases each). V shed 3 bases and J shed 2 bases, with 14 bases lying between them. The germline V gene has CDR1 LNHDA and CDR2 SQIVND (reference sequence). The length of the CDR3 is 15 residues. DNA for the CDR3: TGTGCCAGTAGTATGGTCCGGGACGTACCCTACGAGCAGTACTTC. It is translated as CASSMVRDVPYEQYF.

Remarks on this clonotype: One base away lies a much larger clone, so this may be a sequencing read error. The genes are TRBV18 and TRBJ2-7, with D possibly matching TRBD1 (6 bases). Per germline, CDR1 KGHSH and CDR2 LQKENI. The CDR3 covers 14 residues. CDR3 nucleotides: TGTGCCAGCTCACCAGGGACAAGTACCTACAAGCAGTACTTC. It translates to CASSPGTSTYKQYF.

The table lists this clonotype with many counts. The J gene is TRBJ1-1, the V gene TRBV6-1, with 9 bases fitting TRBD1. With 7 bases clipped from V and 6 bases from J, the junction kept 9 bases outside the gene matches. Looked up from germline, CDR1 is MNHNS and CDR2 is SASEGT. The CDR3 has 14 residues. Here the CDR3 DNA reads TGTGCCAGCACCTTATTACAGGGGGCCCCTGAAGCTTTCTTT. It codes for CASTLLQGAPEAFF.

Remarks on this clonotype: The junction departs from germline at one end; a sequencing error may be responsible. The rearrangement uses TRBV29-1 and TRBJ2-1, with TRBD2 matching 7 bases. The CDR3 is 14 amino acids. The germline V gene encodes CDR1 SQVTM and CDR2 ANQGSEA. This CDR3 reads CSVDLGRKNNDQFF. The CDR3 nucleotides read TGCAGCGTTGATCTCGGGAGGAAAAACAATGATCAGTTCTTC.

In its sample, this clonotype is medium-sized (0.01 to 0.1%). The chain joins TRBV2 to TRBJ1-2; 8 positions agree with TRBD1. J was trimmed by 8 bases and V by 11 bases; bases with no gene match: 16. Germline V CDR1 and CDR2: SNHLY, FYNNEI. The CDR3 runs 14 residues. The CDR3 spells CAGSRDRSYKGYTF. CDR3 coding DNA: TGTGCCGGATCCCGGGACAGGTCTTACAAGGGCTACACCTTC.

The genes are TRBV3-1 and TRBJ2-3, with D unresolved. CDR1 is LGHDT and CDR2 is YNNKEL in the germline V gene (reference sequence). This CDR3 is built from 16 residues. V lost 4 bases to trimming and J lost 3 bases, with 17 bases between them. DNA for the CDR3: TGTGCCAGCAGCCTTTCGGGCATTACGTGGACAGATACGCAGTATTTT. Encoded protein: CASSLSGITWTDTQYF.

On this clonotype itself: This may stem from a read error, because a much larger clone lies one nucleotide away. The V call is TRBV29-1, the J call TRBJ1-2; no firm D call. The CDR3 sequence is 11 residues long. Germline V lookup: CDR1 SQVTM, CDR2 ANQGSEA. V gave up 7 bases and J gave up 4 bases, with 10 bases separating them. This CDR3 is CSAAAFYGYTF. The CDR3 DNA sequence: TGCAGCGCCGCGGCGTTCTATGGCTACACCTTC.

As regards this clonotype: A much larger clone is a single base away; this may be a read error. The chain has TRBV14 and TRBJ2-7, with D hard to call. The CDR3 runs to 16 residues. Germline loops: CDR1 SGHDN, CDR2 FVKESK. The CDR3 protein is CVSSQPLDLGPSPQYF. The CDR3 DNA reads as TGTGTCAGCAGCCAACCCCTGGACCTCGGGCCATCCCCGCAGTACTTC.